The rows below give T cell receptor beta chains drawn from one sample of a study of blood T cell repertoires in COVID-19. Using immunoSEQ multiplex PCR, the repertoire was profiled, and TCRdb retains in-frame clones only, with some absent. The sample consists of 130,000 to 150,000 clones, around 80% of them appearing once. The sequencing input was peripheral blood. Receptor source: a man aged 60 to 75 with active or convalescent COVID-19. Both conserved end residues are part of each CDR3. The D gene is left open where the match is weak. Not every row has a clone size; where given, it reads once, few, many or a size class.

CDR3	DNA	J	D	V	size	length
CASTGERAPQETQYF	TGTGCCAGCACCGGTGAGCGGGCCCCCCAAGAGACCCAGTACTTC	TRBJ2-5	.	TRBV6-5	.	15
CASSRKGGGGWKQFF	TGTGCCAGCAGCCGAAAGGGCGGCGGCGGGTGGAAGCAGTTCTTC	TRBJ2-1	.	TRBV14	.	15
CASSPGDRAYEQYF	TGCGCCAGCAGCCCTGGGGACAGGGCCTACGAGCAGTACTTC	TRBJ2-7	TRBD1	TRBV5-1	.	14
CAISGPPGATEAFF	TGTGCCATCAGTGGCCCCCCAGGGGCCACTGAAGCTTTCTTT	TRBJ1-1	.	TRBV10-3	.	14
CARSSEQFF	TGTGCCCGCTCGAGTGAGCAGTTCTTC	TRBJ2-1	.	TRBV5-8	.	9
CASSLGLQGAEYEQYF	TGCGCCAGCAGCTTGGGACTACAGGGGGCAGAGTACGAGCAGTACTTC	TRBJ2-7	TRBD1	TRBV5-1	.	16
CASSGSSSNQPQHF	TGTGCCAGCAGTGGGTCCAGTAGCAATCAGCCCCAGCATTTT	TRBJ1-5	.	TRBV25-1	once	14
CASSPLREGSNEQFF	TGTGCCAGCAGTCCCCTTCGCGAGGGTAGCAATGAGCAGTTCTTC	TRBJ2-1	.	TRBV27	.	15
CASSKTSALGTGELFF	TGTGCCAGCAGCAAAACTAGCGCCCTGGGGACCGGGGAGCTGTTTTTT	TRBJ2-2	TRBD2	TRBV7-8	.	16
CASSGHSGADTQYF	TGTGCCAGCAGTGGACACTCTGGTGCAGATACGCAGTATTTT	TRBJ2-3	.	TRBV2	.	14
CASRSTGANSPLHF	TGTGCCAGCAGGTCGACAGGGGCGAATTCACCCCTCCACTTT	TRBJ1-6	TRBD1	TRBV7-6	.	14
CATRGTAYGYTF	TGTGCCACTAGAGGCACGGCCTATGGCTACACCTTC	TRBJ1-2	.	TRBV15	.	12
CASSLNRGISGANVLTF	TGTGCCAGCAGTTTAAATAGGGGGATCTCTGGGGCCAACGTCCTGACTTTC	TRBJ2-6	.	TRBV27	.	17
CASSLGDTGRDGYTF	TGCGCCAGCAGCTTGGGGGACACAGGGAGGGATGGCTACACCTTC	TRBJ1-2	.	TRBV5-1	.	15
CASTRRAPGVEKLFF	TGTGCCAGCACCCGGAGGGCCCCGGGTGTAGAAAAACTGTTTTTT	TRBJ1-4	.	TRBV19	.	15
CASSETSSYEQYF	TGTGCCAGCAGCGAGACTAGTTCCTACGAGCAGTACTTC	TRBJ2-7	.	TRBV11-3	few	13
CASSRWDSDDEQFF	TGTGCCAGCTCTCGATGGGACAGTGACGATGAGCAGTTCTTC	TRBJ2-1	TRBD1	TRBV2	.	14
CASSIDRGRGPEAFF	TGTGCCAGTAGTATAGATCGGGGCAGGGGGCCTGAAGCTTTCTTT	TRBJ1-1	TRBD1	TRBV19	.	15
CASSDSGDGRTSNYGYTF	TGTGCCAGCAGTGACTCCGGTGACGGAAGGACATCTAACTATGGCTACACCTTC	TRBJ1-2	.	TRBV6-4	.	18
CASSSPSGTSGYTF	TGTGCCAGCAGTTCTCCTTCCGGGACTAGTGGCTACACCTTC	TRBJ1-2	.	TRBV28	.	14
CASSLEGTSGSTGELFF	TGCGCCAGCAGCTTGGAAGGGACTAGCGGGAGTACCGGGGAGCTGTTTTTT	TRBJ2-2	TRBD2	TRBV5-1	few	17
CASSLLQNIAGVEQFF	TGTGCCAGCAGCTTATTGCAGAATATCGCCGGGGTTGAGCAGTTCTTC	TRBJ2-1	.	TRBV7-2	.	16
CASCEVGGGSGYEQYF	TGTGCCAGCTGTGAAGTCGGTGGGGGTAGCGGATACGAGCAGTACTTC	TRBJ2-7	.	TRBV2	.	16
CASGPTGTSDTDTQYF	TGTGCCAGCGGCCCGACCGGGACTAGCGACACAGATACGCAGTATTTT	TRBJ2-3	TRBD2	TRBV27	once	16
CASSLNQPQHF	TGTGCCAGCAGCCTTAATCAGCCCCAGCATTTT	TRBJ1-5	.	TRBV2	.	11
CASNTAMNTEAFF	TGTGCCAGCAACACAGCCATGAACACTGAAGCTTTCTTT	TRBJ1-1	.	TRBV27	.	13
CASSLNRGTYGYTF	TGTGCCAGCAGCTTAAACAGGGGGACCTATGGCTACACCTTC	TRBJ1-2	TRBD1	TRBV7-2	.	14
CASSSGQGGDTQYF	TGCGCCAGCAGCTCCGGACAGGGGGGGGATACGCAGTATTTT	TRBJ2-3	TRBD1	TRBV5-1	.	14
CASRPGQAYGGELFF	TGTGCCAGCAGACCGGGACAGGCATACGGCGGGGAGCTGTTTTTT	TRBJ2-2	TRBD1	TRBV28	.	15
CAIRGGGGQETQYF	TGTGCCATCAGAGGCGGAGGTGGCCAAGAGACCCAGTACTTC	TRBJ2-5	.	TRBV10-3	few	14
CASSEYKPPNTEAFF	TGTGCCAGCAGTGAATATAAGCCCCCAAACACTGAAGCTTTCTTT	TRBJ1-1	.	TRBV25-1	.	15
CASSDSGSSGLEQYF	TGTGCCAGCAGTGATAGCGGGAGCTCCGGGCTCGAGCAGTACTTC	TRBJ2-7	TRBD2	TRBV6-1	.	15
CASSFSGSYNEQFF	TGTGCCAGCAGCTTCAGCGGGAGCTACAATGAGCAGTTCTTC	TRBJ2-1	TRBD2	TRBV7-3	once	14
CASSFASGLATDTQYF	TGCGCCAGCAGTTTTGCTAGCGGGCTCGCCACAGATACGCAGTATTTT	TRBJ2-3	TRBD2	TRBV5-1	.	16
CASSLLGSNTEAFF	TGTGCCAGCAGCCTCCTCGGTTCGAACACTGAAGCTTTCTTT	TRBJ1-1	.	TRBV7-2	.	14
CASSLAGGETQYF	TGTGCCAGCAGCTTGGCCGGGGGGGAGACCCAGTACTTC	TRBJ2-5	TRBD2	TRBV5-6	.	13
CASSQGRAQYF	TGTGCCAGCAGCCAAGGGAGGGCACAGTACTTC	TRBJ2-7	.	TRBV14	.	11
CASSLTGTANTGELFF	TGTGCCAGCAGCCTTACCGGGACAGCGAACACCGGGGAGCTGTTTTTT	TRBJ2-2	TRBD1	TRBV4-2	.	16
CASSVGGGPYNEQFF	TGTGCCAGCAGCGTAGGAGGGGGTCCCTACAATGAGCAGTTCTTC	TRBJ2-1	.	TRBV9	.	15
CATSTTRSGLLTDTQYF	TGTGCCACCAGCACAACGAGGTCGGGACTATTGACAGATACGCAGTATTTT	TRBJ2-3	TRBD2	TRBV15	.	17
CAISPSHRDLRDTQYF	TGTGCCATCAGCCCTAGCCACAGAGATTTACGAGATACGCAGTATTTT	TRBJ2-3	.	TRBV10-3	.	16
CAISATSGGNEQFF	TGTGCCATCAGTGCGACTAGCGGGGGCAATGAGCAGTTCTTC	TRBJ2-1	TRBD2	TRBV10-3	once	14
CASSGDFRTEAFF	TGTGCCAGCAGCGGGGACTTTAGGACTGAAGCTTTCTTT	TRBJ1-1	.	TRBV3-1/TRBV3-2	.	13
CASHPREGLMTGELFF	TGTGCCAGCCACCCCCGGGAGGGCCTAATGACCGGGGAGCTGTTTTTT	TRBJ2-2	TRBD2	TRBV7-2	once	16
CASSPLAHTDTQYF	TGTGCCAGTAGCCCTCTAGCGCACACAGATACGCAGTATTTT	TRBJ2-3	.	TRBV19	.	14
CASSLLNTIYF	TGTGCCAGCAGTCTTTTAAACACCATATATTTT	TRBJ1-3	.	TRBV28	.	11
CASSFIGGRMADTQYF	TGTGCCAGCAGCTTCATCGGCGGGAGGATGGCAGATACGCAGTATTTT	TRBJ2-3	TRBD2	TRBV5-6	.	16
CASSLGDRGSGAFF	TGTGCCAGCAGCTTGGGGGACAGGGGATCTGGGGCTTTCTTT	TRBJ1-1	TRBD1	TRBV5-4	.	14
CAISTGKIPLHF	TGTGCCATCAGTACAGGGAAAATTCCCCTCCACTTT	TRBJ1-6	.	TRBV10-3	once	12
CASSYKETQYF	TGCGCCAGCAGCTACAAAGAGACCCAGTACTTC	TRBJ2-5	.	TRBV5-1	.	11
CASSPGTGNYEQYF	TGTGCCAGCAGCCCCGGGACAGGGAATTACGAGCAGTACTTC	TRBJ2-7	TRBD1	TRBV5-6	few	14
CATSRYRGRGGGTGELFF	TGTGCCACCAGTAGGTACAGGGGGCGCGGCGGTGGGACCGGGGAGCTGTTTTTT	TRBJ2-2	TRBD1	TRBV24-1	few	18
CASSPSFNGEPQHF	TGTGCCAGCTCACCGAGTTTTAACGGGGAGCCCCAGCATTTT	TRBJ1-5	.	TRBV18	.	14
CASGGDIPNTGELFF	TGTGCCAGCGGGGGGGACATACCGAACACCGGGGAGCTGTTTTTT	TRBJ2-2	.	TRBV21-1	.	15
CASSPGPGLAGYWSSYEQYF	TGTGCCAGCTCACCAGGACCGGGACTAGCGGGATACTGGAGCTCCTACGAGCAGTACTTC	TRBJ2-7	TRBD2	TRBV18	.	20
CASHRGDYGYTF	TGTGCCAGCCACAGGGGAGACTATGGCTACACCTTC	TRBJ1-2	TRBD1	TRBV19	.	12
CASSLRKRGQEFF	TGTGCCAGCAGTTTGAGAAAGCGGGGCCAAGAGTTCTTC	TRBJ2-1	TRBD2	TRBV27	.	13
CASSVGTGGYNEQFF	TGTGCCAGCAGCGTCGGGACAGGGGGTTACAATGAGCAGTTCTTC	TRBJ2-1	TRBD1	TRBV2	.	15
CASSTRQGGLNTEAFF	TGTGCCAGCAGCACACGACAGGGAGGCCTGAACACTGAAGCTTTCTTT	TRBJ1-1	TRBD1	TRBV7-3	.	16